The rows below give T cell receptor beta chains drawn from one sample of a study of blood T cell repertoires in COVID-19. The protocol was immunoSEQ multiplex PCR, while the TCRdb copy is restricted to in-frame clones and leaves out a portion. This sample has about 110,000 clones; approximately 81% occur once, and the top ten carry around two fifths. The sequencing input was peripheral blood. All receptors derive from a man older than 75 with acute or convalescent COVID-19. Both conserved end residues are part of each CDR3. A D gene is named only where the DNA matches it firmly.

J	D	V	CDR3
TRBJ1-3	NA	TRBV6-5	CASRTGHPGNTIYF
TRBJ1-5	NA	TRBV19	CASSPRNRNQPQHF
TRBJ2-2	NA	TRBV10-1	CASSPVKGRTGELFF
TRBJ2-1	TRBD2	TRBV7-3	CASSTTGTRYNEQFF
TRBJ2-5	TRBD1	TRBV18	CASSPLVGQGGETQYF
TRBJ2-3	TRBD1	TRBV18	CASSPGTATDTQYF
TRBJ2-2	NA	TRBV19	CAGKDRFGTGELFF
TRBJ1-2	NA	TRBV15	CATSRDLRGGFSYGYTF
TRBJ1-2	NA	TRBV10-3	CAISESQVFNYGYTF
TRBJ2-7	TRBD1	TRBV7-3	CASSLGPGQGGNEQYF
TRBJ2-7	TRBD2	TRBV5-1	CASRTGLAGVYEQYF
TRBJ1-3	NA	TRBV5-6	CASSLRTVSSGNTIYF
TRBJ2-7	TRBD2	TRBV7-9	CASSLGAGVQEQYF
TRBJ2-7	NA	TRBV6-6	CASSDGTNIYEQYF
TRBJ2-4	TRBD1	TRBV28	CASKTGGNIQYF
TRBJ2-5	TRBD2	TRBV5-1	CASSLAAGSGEAQYF